The rows below give T cell receptor beta chains drawn from one sample of a study of blood T cell repertoires in COVID-19. Sequenced by immunoSEQ multiplex PCR; TCRdb stores in-frame clones only, minus some. The profile covers 110,000 to 150,000 clones, with 81% appearing a single time and roughly 8.2% taken by the ten largest. Material: peripheral blood. These receptors originate from a human donor in a cohort sampled during active COVID-19. The CDR3 runs from the conserved cysteine through the conserved F or W. Each record gives: clone size, J gene, V gene, CDR3 protein. Some rows have no size entry. The others give once, few or many, or a class for an expanded clone.

clone size: -
J gene: TRBJ2-7
V gene: TRBV4-2
CDR3 protein: CASSLIAGETYEQYF

clone size: -
J gene: TRBJ2-1
V gene: TRBV3-1/TRBV3-2
CDR3 protein: CASGEGGRLNEQFF

clone size: -
J gene: TRBJ1-2
V gene: TRBV6-5
CDR3 protein: CASSPTGDNNYGYTF

clone size: -
J gene: TRBJ1-1
V gene: TRBV3-1/TRBV3-2
CDR3 protein: CASSQETGRTEAFF

clone size: -
J gene: TRBJ2-7
V gene: TRBV4-3
CDR3 protein: CASSQVQSGTGYEQYF

clone size: -
J gene: TRBJ2-3
V gene: TRBV18
CDR3 protein: CASSPTGGSADTQYF

clone size: few
J gene: TRBJ1-1
V gene: TRBV7-9
CDR3 protein: CASSLDRNTEAFF

clone size: -
J gene: TRBJ1-3
V gene: TRBV6-6
CDR3 protein: CASSYNGVPSGNTIYF

clone size: -
J gene: TRBJ1-2
V gene: TRBV18
CDR3 protein: CASSPDRGRGNTF

clone size: -
J gene: TRBJ1-6
V gene: TRBV25-1
CDR3 protein: CASSARGGGMTPLHF

clone size: once
J gene: TRBJ2-1
V gene: TRBV19
CDR3 protein: CASSLAGGLSGRSYNEQFF

clone size: -
J gene: TRBJ1-3
V gene: TRBV7-9
CDR3 protein: CASSFSNWAGNTIYF

clone size: -
J gene: TRBJ2-5
V gene: TRBV19
CDR3 protein: CASSIRRGIPETQYF